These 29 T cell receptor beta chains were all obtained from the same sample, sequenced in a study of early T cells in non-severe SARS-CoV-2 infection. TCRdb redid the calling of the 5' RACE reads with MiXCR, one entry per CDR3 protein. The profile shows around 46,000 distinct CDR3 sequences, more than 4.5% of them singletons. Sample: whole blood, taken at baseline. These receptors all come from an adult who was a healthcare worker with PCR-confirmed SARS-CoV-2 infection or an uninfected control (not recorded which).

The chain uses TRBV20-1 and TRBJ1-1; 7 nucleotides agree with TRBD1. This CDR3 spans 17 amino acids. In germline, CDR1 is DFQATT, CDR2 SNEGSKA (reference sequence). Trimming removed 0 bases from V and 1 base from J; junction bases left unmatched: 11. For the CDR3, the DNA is TGCAGTGCTAGAGAGCTCATCCCCGGGACAGAGAACACTGAAGCTTTCTTT. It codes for CSARELIPGTENTEAFF.

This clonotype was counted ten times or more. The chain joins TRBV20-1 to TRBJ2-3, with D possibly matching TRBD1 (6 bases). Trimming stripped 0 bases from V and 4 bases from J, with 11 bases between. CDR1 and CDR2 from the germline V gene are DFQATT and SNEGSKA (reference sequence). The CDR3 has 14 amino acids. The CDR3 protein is CSAREAQGSDTQYF. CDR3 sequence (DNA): TGCAGTGCTAGAGAAGCGCAGGGGTCAGATACGCAGTATTTT.

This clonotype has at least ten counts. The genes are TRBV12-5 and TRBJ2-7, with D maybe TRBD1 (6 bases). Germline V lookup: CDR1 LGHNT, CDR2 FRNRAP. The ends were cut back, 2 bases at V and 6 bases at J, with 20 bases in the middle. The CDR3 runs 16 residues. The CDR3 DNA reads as TGTGCTAGTGGTTTGCGTGGGGGCTGCGAGGTGCGCGAGCAGTACTTC. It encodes CASGLRGGCEVREQYF.

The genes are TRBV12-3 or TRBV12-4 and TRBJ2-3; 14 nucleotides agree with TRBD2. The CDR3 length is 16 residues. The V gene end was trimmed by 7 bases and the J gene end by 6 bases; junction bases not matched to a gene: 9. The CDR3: CASTIAGTSGSDTQYF. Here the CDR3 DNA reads TGTGCCAGCACCATCGCCGGGACTAGCGGGAGCGATACGCAGTATTTT.

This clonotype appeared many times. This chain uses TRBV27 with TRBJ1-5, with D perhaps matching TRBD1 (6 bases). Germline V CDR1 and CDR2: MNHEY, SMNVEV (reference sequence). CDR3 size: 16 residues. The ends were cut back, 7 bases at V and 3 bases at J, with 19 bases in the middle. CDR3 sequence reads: CASTHNDRSINQPQHF. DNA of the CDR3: TGTGCCAGCACCCATAATGACAGGAGTATCAATCAGCCCCAGCATTTT.

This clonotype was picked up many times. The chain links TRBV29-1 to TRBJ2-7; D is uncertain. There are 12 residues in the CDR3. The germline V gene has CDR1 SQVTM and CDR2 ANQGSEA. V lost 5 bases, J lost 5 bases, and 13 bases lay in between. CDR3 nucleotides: TGCAGCGTTTACACGCCCCCCAACGAGCAGTACTTC. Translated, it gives CSVYTPPNEQYF.

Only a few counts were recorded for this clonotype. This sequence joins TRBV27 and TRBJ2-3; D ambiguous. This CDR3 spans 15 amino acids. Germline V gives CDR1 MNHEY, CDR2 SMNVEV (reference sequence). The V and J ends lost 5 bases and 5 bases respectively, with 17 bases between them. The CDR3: CASSNHISLKDTQYF. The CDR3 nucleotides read TGTGCCAGCAGTAATCATATCTCCCTCAAAGATACGCAGTATTTT.

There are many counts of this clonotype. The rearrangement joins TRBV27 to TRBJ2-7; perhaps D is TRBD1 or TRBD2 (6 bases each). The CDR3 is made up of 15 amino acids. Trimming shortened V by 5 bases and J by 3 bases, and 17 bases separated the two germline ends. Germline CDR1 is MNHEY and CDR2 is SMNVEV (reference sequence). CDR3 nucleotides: TGTGCCAGCAGTCTTAACCCCCGGGGGCTCTACGAGCAGTACTTC. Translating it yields CASSLNPRGLYEQYF.

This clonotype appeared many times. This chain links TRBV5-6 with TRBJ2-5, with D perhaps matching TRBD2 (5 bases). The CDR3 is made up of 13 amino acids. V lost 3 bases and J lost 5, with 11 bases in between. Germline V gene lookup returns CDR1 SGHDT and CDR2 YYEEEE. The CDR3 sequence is CASSSISGETQYF. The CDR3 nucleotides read TGTGCCAGCAGCTCGATATCGGGGGAGACCCAGTACTTC.

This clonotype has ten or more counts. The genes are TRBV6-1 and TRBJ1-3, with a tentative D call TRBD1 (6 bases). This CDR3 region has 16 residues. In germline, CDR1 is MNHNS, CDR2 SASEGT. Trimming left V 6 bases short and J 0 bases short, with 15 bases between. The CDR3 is CASRDRQAFSGNTIYF. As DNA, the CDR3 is TGTGCCAGCAGGGATCGACAGGCGTTCTCTGGAAACACCATATATTTT.

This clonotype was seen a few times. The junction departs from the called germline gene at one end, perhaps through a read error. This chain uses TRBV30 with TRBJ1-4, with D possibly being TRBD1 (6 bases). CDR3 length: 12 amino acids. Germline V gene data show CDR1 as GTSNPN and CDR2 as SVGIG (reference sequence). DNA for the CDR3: TGTGCCTGGAGTGAAAGCCAAGGGGGATTGAGTTTT. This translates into CAWSESQGGLSF.

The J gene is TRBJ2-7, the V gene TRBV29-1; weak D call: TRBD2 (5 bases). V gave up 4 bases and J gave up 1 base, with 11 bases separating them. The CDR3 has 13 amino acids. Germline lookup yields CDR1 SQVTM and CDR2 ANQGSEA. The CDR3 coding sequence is TGCAGCGTTGCAATCCCGGGGTCCTACGAGCAGTACTTC. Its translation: CSVAIPGSYEQYF.

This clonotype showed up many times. The CDR3 coding sequence is TGTGCCAGCAGCCAAGACTTTTATAATACCTACGAGCAGTACTTC. Translating it yields CASSQDFYNTYEQYF. The J gene is TRBJ2-7, the V gene TRBV3-1; D ambiguous. CDR3 size: 15 residues. Trimming removed 0 bases at V and 2 bases at J, with 11 bases between. CDR1 and CDR2 from the germline V gene are LGHDT and YNNKEL (reference sequence).

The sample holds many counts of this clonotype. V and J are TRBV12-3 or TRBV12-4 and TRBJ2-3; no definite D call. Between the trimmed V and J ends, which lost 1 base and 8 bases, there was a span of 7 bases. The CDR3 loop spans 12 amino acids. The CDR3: CASSLGLGTQYF. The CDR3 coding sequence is TGTGCCAGCAGTTTAGGACTCGGTACGCAGTATTTT.

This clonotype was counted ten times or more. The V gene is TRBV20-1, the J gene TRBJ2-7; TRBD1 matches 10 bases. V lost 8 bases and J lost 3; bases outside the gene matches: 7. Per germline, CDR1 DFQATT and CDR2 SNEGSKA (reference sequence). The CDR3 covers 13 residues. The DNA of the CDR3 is TGCAGTCTACCGGGACAGGGGAACTACGAGCAGTACTTC. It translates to CSLPGQGNYEQYF.

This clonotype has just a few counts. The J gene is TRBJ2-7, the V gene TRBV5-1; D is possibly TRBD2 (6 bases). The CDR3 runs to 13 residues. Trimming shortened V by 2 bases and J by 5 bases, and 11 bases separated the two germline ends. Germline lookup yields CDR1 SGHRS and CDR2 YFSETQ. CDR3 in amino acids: CASSLTGAHEQYF. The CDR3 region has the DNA TGCGCCAGCAGCTTAACGGGAGCCCACGAGCAGTACTTC.

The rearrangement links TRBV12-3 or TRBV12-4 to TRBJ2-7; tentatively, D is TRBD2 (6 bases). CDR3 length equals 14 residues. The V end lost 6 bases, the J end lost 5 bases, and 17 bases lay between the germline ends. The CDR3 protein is CASSLGGSHNEQYF. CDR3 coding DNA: TGTGCCAGCAGCCTTGGGGGGAGTCATAACGAGCAGTACTTC.

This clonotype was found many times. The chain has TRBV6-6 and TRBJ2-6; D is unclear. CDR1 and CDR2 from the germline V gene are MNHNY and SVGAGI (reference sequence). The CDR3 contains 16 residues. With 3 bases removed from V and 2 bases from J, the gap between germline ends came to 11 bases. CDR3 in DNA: TGTGCCAGCAGTTATCTCGTGGGTGCTGGGGCCAACGTCCTGACTTTC. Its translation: CASSYLVGAGANVLTF.

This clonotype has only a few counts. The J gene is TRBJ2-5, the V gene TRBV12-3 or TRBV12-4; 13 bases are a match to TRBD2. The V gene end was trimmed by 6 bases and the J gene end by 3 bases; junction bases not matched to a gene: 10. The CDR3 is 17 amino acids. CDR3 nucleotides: TGTGCCAGCAGCCTTCACGGACTAGCGGGAGAGGAAGAGACCCAGTACTTC. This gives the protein CASSLHGLAGEEETQYF.

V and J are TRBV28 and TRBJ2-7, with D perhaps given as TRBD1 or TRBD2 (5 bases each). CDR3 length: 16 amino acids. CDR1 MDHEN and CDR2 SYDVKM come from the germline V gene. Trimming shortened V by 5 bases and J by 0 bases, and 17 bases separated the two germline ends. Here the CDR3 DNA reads TGTGCCAGCAGTCCCCCGGGGCTGACGAGCTCCTACGAGCAGTACTTC. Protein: CASSPPGLTSSYEQYF.

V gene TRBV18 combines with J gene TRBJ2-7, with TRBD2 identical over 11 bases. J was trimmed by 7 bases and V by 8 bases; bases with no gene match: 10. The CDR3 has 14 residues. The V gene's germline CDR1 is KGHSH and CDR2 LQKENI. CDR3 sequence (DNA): TGTGCCAGCCAACCGGTAGCGGGAGGGCAAGAGCAGTACTTC. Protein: CASQPVAGGQEQYF.

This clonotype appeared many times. Here the CDR3 DNA reads TGTGCCAGCAGACCGGGACAGGGGGTTCCCCTCTCCACCGGGGAGCTGTTTTTT. Residues: CASRPGQGVPLSTGELFF. The chain employs TRBV28 and TRBJ2-2; 11 bases map to TRBD1. The CDR3 has 18 amino acids. Unmatched junction bases numbered 13, after V lost 6 bases and J lost 4 bases. Germline V gene sequence: CDR1 MDHEN, CDR2 SYDVKM.

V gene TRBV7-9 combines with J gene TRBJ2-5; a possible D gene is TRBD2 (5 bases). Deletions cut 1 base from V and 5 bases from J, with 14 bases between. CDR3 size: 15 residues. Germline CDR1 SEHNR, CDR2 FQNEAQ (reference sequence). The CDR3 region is CASSLVRGVGETQYF. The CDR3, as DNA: TGTGCCAGCAGCTTAGTACGGGGAGTCGGGGAGACCCAGTACTTC.

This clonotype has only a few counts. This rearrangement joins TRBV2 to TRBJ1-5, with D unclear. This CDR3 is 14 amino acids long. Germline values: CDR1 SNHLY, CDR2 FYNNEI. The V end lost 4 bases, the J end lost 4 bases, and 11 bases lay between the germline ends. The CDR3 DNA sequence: TGTGCCAGCAGTGGCCCGGCGGAGAATCAGCCCCAGCATTTT. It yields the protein CASSGPAENQPQHF.

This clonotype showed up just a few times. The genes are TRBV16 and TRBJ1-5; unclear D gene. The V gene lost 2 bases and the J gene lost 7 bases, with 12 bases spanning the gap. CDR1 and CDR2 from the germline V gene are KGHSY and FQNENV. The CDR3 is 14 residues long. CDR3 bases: TGTGCCAGCAGCCAAGCAGATCCAAGCCAGCCCCAGCATTTT. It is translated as CASSQADPSQPQHF. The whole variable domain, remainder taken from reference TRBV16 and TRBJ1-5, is GEEVAQTPKHLVRGEGQKAKLYCAPIKGHSYVFWYQQVLKNEFKFLISFQNENVFDETGMPKERFSAKCLPNSPCSLEIQATKLEDSAVYFCASSQADPSQPQHFGDGTRLSIL.

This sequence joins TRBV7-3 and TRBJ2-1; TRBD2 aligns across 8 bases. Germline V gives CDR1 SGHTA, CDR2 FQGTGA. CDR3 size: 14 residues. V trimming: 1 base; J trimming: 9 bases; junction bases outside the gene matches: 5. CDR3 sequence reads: CASSLIVAGGEQFF. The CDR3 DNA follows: TGTGCCAGCAGCTTAATCGTGGCGGGAGGTGAGCAGTTCTTC.

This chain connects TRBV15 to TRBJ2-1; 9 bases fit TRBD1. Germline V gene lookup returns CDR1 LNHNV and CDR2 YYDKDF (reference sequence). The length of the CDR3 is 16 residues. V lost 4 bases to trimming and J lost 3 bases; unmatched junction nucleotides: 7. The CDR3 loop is CATSIGGTGSYNEQFF. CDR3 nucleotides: TGTGCCACCAGCATCGGAGGGACAGGGAGCTACAATGAGCAGTTCTTC.

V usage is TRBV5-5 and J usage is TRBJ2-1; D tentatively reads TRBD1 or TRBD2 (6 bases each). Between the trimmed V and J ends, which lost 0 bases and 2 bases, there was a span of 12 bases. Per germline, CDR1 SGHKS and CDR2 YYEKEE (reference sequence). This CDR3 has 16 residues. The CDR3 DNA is TGTGCCAGCAGCTTGGCGCTGGGGGGCGCCTACAATGAGCAGTTCTTC. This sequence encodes CASSLALGGAYNEQFF.

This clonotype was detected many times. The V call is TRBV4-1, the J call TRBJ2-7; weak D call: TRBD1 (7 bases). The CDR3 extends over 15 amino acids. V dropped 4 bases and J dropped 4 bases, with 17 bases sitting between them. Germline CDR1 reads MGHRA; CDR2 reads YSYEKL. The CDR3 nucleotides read TGCGCCAGCAGCCCAGGCGGGACAGCACCTTACGAGCAGTACTTC. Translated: CASSPGGTAPYEQYF.